This T cell receptor beta chain was found in a study of shared clonotypes between healthy human individuals. Findings and caveats of the study: What naive subsets generally showed was a larger estimated richness than memory subsets showed.

The genomic DNA of each subset was split evenly across several immunoSEQ plates. Repertoires were generated with immunoSEQ multiplex PCR, while TCRdb's copy carries only in-frame clones and drops some. The sample records about 2.4 million clones, roughly 93% being singletons. The study enrolled healthy HIV-negative adults without recent acute infections or vaccinations as donors. V gave up 5 bases and J gave up 3 bases, with 14 bases separating them. Germline values: CDR1 SGHAT, CDR2 FQNNGV. The CDR3 totals 14 residues. The table lists this clone with a count of one. Its antigen is currently unknown. Sequencing was performed on naive CD4+ T cells from PBMCs. Subset noted: CD45RA+ positively selected. The chain combines TRBV11-2 with TRBJ2-7; D is possibly TRBD1 (6 bases). The sequence derives from a man aged 18-30 years in good health. Some clones in this sample may be carry-over from other donors' samples. The CDR3 spells CASSGNRVLYEQYF. The CDR3 coding sequence is TGTGCCAGCAGCGGTAACAGGGTTCTCTACGAGCAGTACTTC.